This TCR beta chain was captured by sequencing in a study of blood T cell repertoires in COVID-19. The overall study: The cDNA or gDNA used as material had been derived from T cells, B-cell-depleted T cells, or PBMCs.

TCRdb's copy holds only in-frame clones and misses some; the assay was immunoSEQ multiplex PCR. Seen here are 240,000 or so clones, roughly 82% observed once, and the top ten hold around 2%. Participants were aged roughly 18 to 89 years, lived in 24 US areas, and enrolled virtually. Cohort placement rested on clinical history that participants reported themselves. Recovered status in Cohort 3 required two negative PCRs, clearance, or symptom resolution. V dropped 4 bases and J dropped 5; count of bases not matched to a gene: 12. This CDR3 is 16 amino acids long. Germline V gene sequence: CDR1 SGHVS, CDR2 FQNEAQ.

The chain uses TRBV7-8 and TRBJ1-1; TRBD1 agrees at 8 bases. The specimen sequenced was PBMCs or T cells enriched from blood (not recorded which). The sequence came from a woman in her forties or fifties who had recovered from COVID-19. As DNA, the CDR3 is TGTGCCAGCAGCTCCCCGACAGGGGTCCGGCATACTGAAGCTTTCTTT. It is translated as CASSSPTGVRHTEAFF.